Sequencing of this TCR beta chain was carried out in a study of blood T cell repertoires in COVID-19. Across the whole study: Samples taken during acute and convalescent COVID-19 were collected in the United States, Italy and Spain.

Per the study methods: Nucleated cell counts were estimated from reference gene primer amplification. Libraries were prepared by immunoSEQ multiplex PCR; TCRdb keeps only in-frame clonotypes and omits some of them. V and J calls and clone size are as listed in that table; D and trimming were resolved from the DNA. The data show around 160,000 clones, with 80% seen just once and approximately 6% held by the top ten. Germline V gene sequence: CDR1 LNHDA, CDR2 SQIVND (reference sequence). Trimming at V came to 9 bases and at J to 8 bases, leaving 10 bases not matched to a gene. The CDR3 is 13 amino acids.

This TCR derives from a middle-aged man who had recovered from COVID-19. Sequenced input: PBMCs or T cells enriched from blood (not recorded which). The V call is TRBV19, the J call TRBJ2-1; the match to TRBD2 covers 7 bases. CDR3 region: CASSGGGRDEQFF. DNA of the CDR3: TGTGCCAGCTCCGGGGGAGGGCGCGATGAGCAGTTCTTC.